A selection of T cell receptor beta chains follows, all from one sample in a study of human T cells and chemical hapten exposure. TCRdb passed the 5' RACE reads through MiXCR, listing each CDR3 protein once. The data show 110,000 or so distinct CDR3 sequences, with 15% to 20% seen just once and 2.5% to 3.5% held by the top ten. These receptors were collected from a human donor in good health. Both conserved end residues are trimmed from each CDR3. Not every row has a clone size; where given, it reads once, few, many or a size class.

V	J	size	CDR3
TRBV27	TRBJ1-1	many	ASSPRQGGRRAF
TRBV28	TRBJ2-2	NA	ASRGRTGELF
TRBV27	TRBJ1-3	few	ASRDSAGNTIY
TRBV7-9	TRBJ2-7	NA	ASSSLTASYEQY
TRBV5-1	TRBJ2-1	NA	ASSLTSGYSYNEQF
TRBV9	TRBJ2-2	many	ASSPSGLGNTGELF
TRBV5-4	TRBJ2-3	few	ASSLPGQSTDTQY
TRBV19	TRBJ1-4	few	ASSTTAVQSWKLF
TRBV28	TRBJ2-7	few	ASSSSGQGQY
TRBV12-3/TRBV12-4	TRBJ2-7	few	ASSLRGKGQYEQY
TRBV5-1	TRBJ2-7	few	ASSSWAGLSYEQY
TRBV11-3	TRBJ2-7	few	ASSLGGTDLSPYEQY
TRBV20-1	TRBJ1-1	few	SARGGDTEAF
TRBV30	TRBJ2-3	NA	AWDPGGDTQY
TRBV27	TRBJ2-7	NA	ASSPSGGPLTVEQY
TRBV4-1	TRBJ2-7	NA	ASSPNVLFEQY
TRBV27	TRBJ2-1	few	ASSPRTSHDEQF
TRBV7-9	TRBJ1-2	NA	ASRPHQTDYGYT
TRBV28	TRBJ2-7	NA	ASSFSDRDSQEQY
TRBV10-3	TRBJ2-5	NA	AIGGGGETQY
TRBV20-1	TRBJ2-3	NA	SAGSGTSGSADTQY
TRBV6-2/TRBV6-3	TRBJ2-5	NA	ASSYGTVQETQY
TRBV5-8	TRBJ2-5	NA	ASSTGTGQETQY
TRBV4-1	TRBJ2-3	few	ASSQGGLGQTDTQY
TRBV12-3/TRBV12-4	TRBJ2-7	few	ASSLFLYEQY